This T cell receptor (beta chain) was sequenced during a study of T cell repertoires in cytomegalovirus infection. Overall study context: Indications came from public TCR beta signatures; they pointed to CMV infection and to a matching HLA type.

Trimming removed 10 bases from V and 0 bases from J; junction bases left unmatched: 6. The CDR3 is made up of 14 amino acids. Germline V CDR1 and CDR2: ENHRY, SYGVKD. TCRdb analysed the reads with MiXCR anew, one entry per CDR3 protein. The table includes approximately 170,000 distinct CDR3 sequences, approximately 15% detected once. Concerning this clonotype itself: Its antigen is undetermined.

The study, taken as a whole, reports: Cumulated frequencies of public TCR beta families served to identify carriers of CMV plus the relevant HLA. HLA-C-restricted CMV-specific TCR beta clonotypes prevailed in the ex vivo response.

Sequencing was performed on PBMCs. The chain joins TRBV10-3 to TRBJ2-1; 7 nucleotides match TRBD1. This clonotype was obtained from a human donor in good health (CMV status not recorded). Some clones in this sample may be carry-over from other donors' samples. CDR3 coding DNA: TGTGCCACCACGGGGACAGACTCCTACAATGAGCAGTTCTTC. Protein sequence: CATTGTDSYNEQFF.